The present T cell receptor (beta chain) was sequenced within a study of technical replicates of blood from a few donors. Data came from immunoSEQ multiplex PCR; TCRdb stores just in-frame clones and leaves some out. The sample contains 80,000 or so clones, under 99% of which appear only once. Germline CDR1 and CDR2: MNHNY and SVGAGI (reference sequence). This CDR3 region has 14 residues. V was shortened by 0 bases and J by 4 bases, with 9 bases between the two germline ends. Specimen: T cells isolated from PBMCs. The chain carries TRBV6-6 and TRBJ1-1; D is perhaps TRBD1 (6 bases). This clonotype was sampled from a human donor in good health. The CDR3 sequence: CASSYSGGLTEAFF. Written as DNA, the CDR3 is TGTGCCAGCAGTTACTCCGGGGGGCTCACTGAAGCTTTCTTT.